This is a list of T cell receptor beta chains from one sample in a study of shared clonotypes between healthy human individuals. Assay: immunoSEQ multiplex PCR; the TCRdb copy retains only in-frame clones and omits some. The table shows 180,000 or so clones, with over 80% occurring only once. Input material: naive CD4+ T cells sorted from blood. The receptors stem from a woman aged 30 to 39 in good health. Each CDR3 is given with its conserved first and last residue. Fields, in order: D gene, V gene, J gene, clone size, CDR3 protein, CDR3 DNA. The D gene is left open where the match is weak. Some rows mark clone size as missing; the rest say once, few, many or name a class of expanded clone.

d_call: TRBD2; v_call: TRBV5-1; j_call: TRBJ2-7; clone_size: -; cdr3_aa: CASSLLASSSYEQYF; cdr3_nt: TGCGCCAGCAGCCTACTAGCGAGCAGCTCCTACGAGCAGTACTTC
d_call: -; v_call: TRBV6-1; j_call: TRBJ2-7; clone_size: -; cdr3_aa: CASTPLLGYEQYF; cdr3_nt: TGTGCCAGCACCCCCCTCCTGGGATACGAGCAGTACTTC
d_call: TRBD1; v_call: TRBV30; j_call: TRBJ1-2; clone_size: -; cdr3_aa: CAWTGGRGQAYGYTF; cdr3_nt: TGTGCCTGGACCGGTGGCCGGGGACAGGCCTATGGCTACACCTTC
d_call: -; v_call: TRBV27; j_call: TRBJ2-7; clone_size: -; cdr3_aa: CASRPVGGRRSYEQYF; cdr3_nt: TGTGCCAGCAGGCCGGTAGGAGGGCGCAGGTCCTACGAGCAGTACTTC
d_call: -; v_call: TRBV6-1; j_call: TRBJ2-4; clone_size: -; cdr3_aa: CAIDRAGDIQYF; cdr3_nt: TGTGCCATCGACAGGGCGGGAGACATTCAGTACTTC
d_call: -; v_call: TRBV5-1; j_call: TRBJ2-3; clone_size: -; cdr3_aa: CASSLSGSLIVTDTQYF; cdr3_nt: TGCGCCAGCAGCTTAAGTGGGTCCCTAATTGTCACAGATACGCAGTATTTT
d_call: TRBD1; v_call: TRBV19; j_call: TRBJ2-3; clone_size: -; cdr3_aa: CASSQGQGTDTQYF; cdr3_nt: TGTGCCAGTAGCCAGGGACAGGGCACAGATACGCAGTATTTT
d_call: TRBD1; v_call: TRBV18; j_call: TRBJ2-7; clone_size: few; cdr3_aa: CASSPWGDRGYEQYF; cdr3_nt: TGTGCCAGCTCACCATGGGGGGACAGGGGTTACGAGCAGTACTTC
d_call: -; v_call: TRBV5-1; j_call: TRBJ2-7; clone_size: -; cdr3_aa: CASSLEAFYEQYF; cdr3_nt: TGCGCCAGCAGCTTGGAGGCTTTCTACGAGCAGTACTTC
d_call: -; v_call: TRBV27; j_call: TRBJ2-7; clone_size: -; cdr3_aa: CASSAGYSSYEQYF; cdr3_nt: TGTGCCAGCAGTGCAGGGTATAGCTCCTACGAGCAGTACTTC
d_call: TRBD2; v_call: TRBV28; j_call: TRBJ2-7; clone_size: once; cdr3_aa: CASSWGGVSYEQYF; cdr3_nt: TGTGCCAGCAGTTGGGGAGGGGTCTCCTACGAGCAGTACTTC
d_call: -; v_call: TRBV27; j_call: TRBJ2-7; clone_size: -; cdr3_aa: CASSLYAKSSYEQYF; cdr3_nt: TGTGCCAGCAGTTTATACGCCAAATCCTCCTACGAGCAGTACTTC
d_call: -; v_call: TRBV21-1; j_call: TRBJ2-5; clone_size: -; cdr3_aa: CASTMGPAQRETQYF; cdr3_nt: TGTGCCAGCACCATGGGGCCGGCCCAAAGGGAGACCCAGTACTTC
d_call: TRBD2; v_call: TRBV28; j_call: TRBJ2-7; clone_size: -; cdr3_aa: CASILAGAGGEQYF; cdr3_nt: TGTGCCAGCATTCTAGCGGGAGCAGGTGGGGAGCAGTACTTC
d_call: -; v_call: TRBV10-2; j_call: TRBJ2-7; clone_size: -; cdr3_aa: CASSDPTGNYYGEQYF; cdr3_nt: TGCGCCAGCAGTGACCCCACAGGAAACTACTATGGGGAGCAGTACTTC
d_call: TRBD2; v_call: TRBV6-5; j_call: TRBJ2-7; clone_size: -; cdr3_aa: CASSPNGLAGLEYF; cdr3_nt: TGTGCCAGCAGCCCGAACGGACTAGCGGGACTGGAGTACTTC
d_call: TRBD2; v_call: TRBV4-1; j_call: TRBJ2-5; clone_size: -; cdr3_aa: CASSQEGTSGSQETQYF; cdr3_nt: TGCGCCAGCAGCCAAGAGGGGACTAGCGGGTCGCAAGAGACCCAGTACTTC
d_call: TRBD2; v_call: TRBV7-6; j_call: TRBJ2-7; clone_size: -; cdr3_aa: CASRSGREQYF; cdr3_nt: TGTGCCAGCAGAAGCGGGAGGGAGCAGTACTTC
d_call: -; v_call: TRBV28; j_call: TRBJ1-5; clone_size: -; cdr3_aa: CASSLRGRQPQHF; cdr3_nt: TGTGCCAGCAGTTTAAGGGGTCGACAGCCCCAGCATTTT
d_call: -; v_call: TRBV6-5; j_call: TRBJ2-7; clone_size: -; cdr3_aa: CASSYSMGAYEQYF; cdr3_nt: TGTGCCAGCAGTTACTCGATGGGGGCGTACGAGCAGTACTTC
d_call: TRBD2; v_call: TRBV5-4; j_call: TRBJ2-1; clone_size: -; cdr3_aa: CASSPGVAGFNEQFF; cdr3_nt: TGTGCCAGCAGCCCCGGGGTAGCGGGTTTTAATGAGCAGTTCTTC
d_call: -; v_call: TRBV6-1; j_call: TRBJ1-1; clone_size: -; cdr3_aa: CASSEALLQGTFF; cdr3_nt: TGTGCCAGCAGTGAAGCGCTTCTACAGGGAACTTTCTTT
d_call: -; v_call: TRBV20-1; j_call: TRBJ2-5; clone_size: -; cdr3_aa: CSAGDNEQYF; cdr3_nt: TGCAGTGCCGGGGATAATGAGCAGTACTTC
d_call: -; v_call: TRBV28; j_call: TRBJ2-7; clone_size: few; cdr3_aa: CASSSLSVSYEQYF; cdr3_nt: TGTGCCAGCAGTTCCCTCTCAGTTTCCTACGAGCAGTACTTC
d_call: -; v_call: TRBV4-2; j_call: TRBJ2-3; clone_size: -; cdr3_aa: CASSPGGERFSDTQYF; cdr3_nt: TGTGCCAGCAGCCCCGGAGGGGAGAGGTTCTCAGATACGCAGTATTTT
d_call: -; v_call: TRBV27; j_call: TRBJ2-7; clone_size: -; cdr3_aa: CASSSPGRSSYEQYF; cdr3_nt: TGTGCCAGCAGTTCCCCGGGACGGAGCTCCTACGAGCAGTACTTC
d_call: -; v_call: TRBV18; j_call: TRBJ1-5; clone_size: few; cdr3_aa: CASSRRDGDQPQHF; cdr3_nt: TGTGCCAGCTCACGCAGGGACGGAGATCAGCCCCAGCATTTT
d_call: -; v_call: TRBV19; j_call: TRBJ1-3; clone_size: -; cdr3_aa: CASSRPTGTGNTIYF; cdr3_nt: TGTGCCAGTAGCCGCCCAACAGGGACTGGAAACACCATATATTTT
d_call: -; v_call: TRBV7-9; j_call: TRBJ1-5; clone_size: -; cdr3_aa: CASSLSGNQPQHF; cdr3_nt: TGTGCCAGCAGCTTATCGGGGAATCAGCCCCAGCATTTT